The clone carrying this T cell receptor (beta chain) was picked up a small number of times. The data derive from a study of blood T cells in healthy people across ages. Then a second PCR, running about 7 to 11 cycles, was carried out with a sample-barcoded 5' primer and a J-beta primer mix. TCRdb re-analysed the 5' RACE reads in MiXCR, keeping a single row per CDR3 protein. The sample lists roughly 500,000 distinct CDR3 sequences, 27% occurring once. The CDR3 totals 17 residues. V lost 3 bases, J lost 9 bases, and 28 bases lay in between. The V gene is TRBV5-7, the J gene TRBJ2-7, with a weak D call TRBD1 (5 bases). TRBV5-7 is filed as an ORF, its function uncertain. The sequence was collected from a woman aged 70-85 years in good health. What was sequenced was blood. Here the CDR3 DNA reads TGTGCCAGCAGCTCATTCTCCGGGCCCCAAGTAGGGGCGAGGCAGTACTTC. Protein sequence: CASSSFSGPQVGARQYF.